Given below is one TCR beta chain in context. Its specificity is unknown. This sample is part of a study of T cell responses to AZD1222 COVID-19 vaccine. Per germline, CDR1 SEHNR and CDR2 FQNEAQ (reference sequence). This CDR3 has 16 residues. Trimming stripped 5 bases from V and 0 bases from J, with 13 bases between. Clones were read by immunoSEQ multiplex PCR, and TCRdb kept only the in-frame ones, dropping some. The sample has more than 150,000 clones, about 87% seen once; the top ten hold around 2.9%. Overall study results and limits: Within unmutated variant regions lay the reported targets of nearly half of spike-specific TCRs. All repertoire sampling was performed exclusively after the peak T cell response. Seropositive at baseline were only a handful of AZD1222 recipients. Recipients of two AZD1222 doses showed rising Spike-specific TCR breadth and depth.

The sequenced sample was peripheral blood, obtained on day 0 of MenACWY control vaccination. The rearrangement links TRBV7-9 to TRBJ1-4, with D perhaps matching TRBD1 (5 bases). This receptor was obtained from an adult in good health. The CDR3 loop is CASSPRSGTTNEKLFF. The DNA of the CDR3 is TGTGCCAGCAGCCCCCGGTCAGGGACAACTAATGAAAAACTGTTTTTT.